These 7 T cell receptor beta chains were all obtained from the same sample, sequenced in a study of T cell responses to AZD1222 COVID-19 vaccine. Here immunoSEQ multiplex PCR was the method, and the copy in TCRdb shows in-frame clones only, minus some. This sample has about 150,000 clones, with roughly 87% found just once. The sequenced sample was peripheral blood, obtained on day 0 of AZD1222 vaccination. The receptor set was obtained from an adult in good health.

For the CDR3, the DNA is TGCGCCAGCAGCCAAGATTTAACCGGGAGCGCCTACAATGAGCAGTTCTTC. Translated, it gives CASSQDLTGSAYNEQFF. The V gene is TRBV4-3, the J gene TRBJ2-1, with a weak D call TRBD2 (6 bases). The CDR3 has 17 residues. The germline gives CDR1 LGHNA, CDR2 YSLEER. Trimming removed 0 bases from V and 2 bases from J, with 14 bases in between.

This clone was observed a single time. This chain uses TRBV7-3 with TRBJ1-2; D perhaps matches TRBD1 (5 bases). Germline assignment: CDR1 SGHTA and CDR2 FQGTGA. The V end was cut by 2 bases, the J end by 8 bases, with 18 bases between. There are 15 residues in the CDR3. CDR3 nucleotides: TGTGCCAGCAGCTTATGGGGGGGGACCCCGCGAGGCTACACCTTC. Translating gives CASSLWGGTPRGYTF.

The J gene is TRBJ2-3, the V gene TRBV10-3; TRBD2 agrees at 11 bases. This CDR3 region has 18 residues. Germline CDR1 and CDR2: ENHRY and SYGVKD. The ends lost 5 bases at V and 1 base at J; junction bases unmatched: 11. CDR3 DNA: TGTGCCATCAGTCCGGTAGCGGGAGGGCCAGTGGGCACAGATACGCAGTATTTT. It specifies CAISPVAGGPVGTDTQYF.

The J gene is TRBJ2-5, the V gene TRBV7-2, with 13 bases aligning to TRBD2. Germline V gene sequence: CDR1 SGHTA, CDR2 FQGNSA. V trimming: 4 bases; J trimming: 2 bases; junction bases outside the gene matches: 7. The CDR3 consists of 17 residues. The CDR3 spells CASSSGLAGLKQETQYF. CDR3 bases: TGTGCCAGCAGCTCGGGACTAGCGGGACTGAAGCAAGAGACCCAGTACTTC.

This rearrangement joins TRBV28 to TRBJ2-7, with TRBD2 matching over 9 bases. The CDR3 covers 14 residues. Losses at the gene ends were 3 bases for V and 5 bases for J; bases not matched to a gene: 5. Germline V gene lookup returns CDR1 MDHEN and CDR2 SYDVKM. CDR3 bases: TGTGCCAGCAGTTTTAGCGGGAGTCGGCACGAGCAGTACTTC. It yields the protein CASSFSGSRHEQYF.

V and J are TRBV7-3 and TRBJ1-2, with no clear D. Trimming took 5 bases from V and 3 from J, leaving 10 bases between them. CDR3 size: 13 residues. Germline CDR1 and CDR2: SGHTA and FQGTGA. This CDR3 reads CASSADGHYGYTF. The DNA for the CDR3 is TGTGCCAGCAGCGCCGACGGGCACTATGGCTACACCTTC.

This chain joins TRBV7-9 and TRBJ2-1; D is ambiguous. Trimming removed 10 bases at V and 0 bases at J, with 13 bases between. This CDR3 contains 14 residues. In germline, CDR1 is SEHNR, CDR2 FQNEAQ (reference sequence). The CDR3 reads CAIRVGSSYNEQFF. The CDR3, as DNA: TGTGCCATACGAGTGGGAAGCTCCTACAATGAGCAGTTCTTC.